This T cell receptor beta chain was identified in a study of cytomegalovirus exposure and HLA in healthy donors. The primer mix had 60 Vbeta and 13 Jbeta primers. Some clones are missing from TCRdb's copy, which holds only in-frame ones; the method was immunoSEQ multiplex PCR. Here the sample spans tens of thousands of clones, over 65% being singletons. The germline V gene has CDR1 LNHDA and CDR2 SQIVND (reference sequence). The CDR3 sequence is 14 residues long. Trimming cost V 6 bases and J 3 bases; bases outside gene matches: 4. The sequencing input was PBMCs. The sequence was collected from a man aged 45 to 65 in good health and CMV-seropositive. V is TRBV19 and J is TRBJ2-7; 11 bases fit TRBD2. The CDR3 protein is CASRPGTSGYEQYF. DNA of the CDR3: TGTGCCAGTAGGCCCGGGACTAGCGGCTACGAGCAGTACTTC.